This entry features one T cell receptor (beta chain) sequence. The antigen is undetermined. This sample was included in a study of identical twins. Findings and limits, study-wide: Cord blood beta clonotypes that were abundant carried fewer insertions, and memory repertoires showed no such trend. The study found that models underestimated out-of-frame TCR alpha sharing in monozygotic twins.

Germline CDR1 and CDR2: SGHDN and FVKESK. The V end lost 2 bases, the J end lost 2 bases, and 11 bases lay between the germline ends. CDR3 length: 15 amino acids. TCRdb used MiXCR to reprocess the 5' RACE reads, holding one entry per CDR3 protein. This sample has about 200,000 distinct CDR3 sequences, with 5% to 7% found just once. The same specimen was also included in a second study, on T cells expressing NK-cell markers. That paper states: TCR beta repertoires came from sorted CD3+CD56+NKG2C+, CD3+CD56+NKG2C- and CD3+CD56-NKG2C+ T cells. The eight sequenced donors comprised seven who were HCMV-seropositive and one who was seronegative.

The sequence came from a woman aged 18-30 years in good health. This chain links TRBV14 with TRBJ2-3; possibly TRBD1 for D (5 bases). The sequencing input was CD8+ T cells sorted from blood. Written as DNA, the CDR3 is TGTGCCAGCAGCCAATGGGGCCAGCTCACAGATACGCAGTATTTT. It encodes CASSQWGQLTDTQYF.